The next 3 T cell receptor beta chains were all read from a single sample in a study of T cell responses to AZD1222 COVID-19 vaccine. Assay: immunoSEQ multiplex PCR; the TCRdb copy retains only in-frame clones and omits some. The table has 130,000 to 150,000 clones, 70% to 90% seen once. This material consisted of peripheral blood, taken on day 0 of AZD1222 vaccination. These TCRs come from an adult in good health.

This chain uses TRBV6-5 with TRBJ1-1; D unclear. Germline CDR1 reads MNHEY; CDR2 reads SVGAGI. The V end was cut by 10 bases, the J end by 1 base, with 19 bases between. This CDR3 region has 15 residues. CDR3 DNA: TGTGCCATCCGCCAGCCCGGGGTTGGGAACACTGAAGCTTTCTTT. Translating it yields CAIRQPGVGNTEAFF.

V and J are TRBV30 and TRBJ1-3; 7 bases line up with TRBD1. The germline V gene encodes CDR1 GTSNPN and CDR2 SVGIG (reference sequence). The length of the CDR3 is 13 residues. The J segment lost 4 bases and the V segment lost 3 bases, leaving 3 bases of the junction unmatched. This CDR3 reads CAWSRGTGNTIYF. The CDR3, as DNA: TGTGCCTGGAGCAGGGGGACCGGAAACACCATATATTTT. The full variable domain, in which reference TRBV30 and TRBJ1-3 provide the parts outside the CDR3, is SQTIHQWPATLVQPVGSPLSLECTVEGTSNPNLYWYRQAAGRGLQLLFYSVGIGQISSEVPQNLSASRPQDRQFILSSKKLLLSDSGFYLCAWSRGTGNTIYFGEGSWLTVV.

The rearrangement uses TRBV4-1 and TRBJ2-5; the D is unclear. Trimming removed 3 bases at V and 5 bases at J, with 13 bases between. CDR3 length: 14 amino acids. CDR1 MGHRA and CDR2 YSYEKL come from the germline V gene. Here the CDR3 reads CASSQGPRSETQYF. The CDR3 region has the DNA TGCGCCAGCAGCCAGGGCCCGAGATCCGAGACCCAGTACTTC.